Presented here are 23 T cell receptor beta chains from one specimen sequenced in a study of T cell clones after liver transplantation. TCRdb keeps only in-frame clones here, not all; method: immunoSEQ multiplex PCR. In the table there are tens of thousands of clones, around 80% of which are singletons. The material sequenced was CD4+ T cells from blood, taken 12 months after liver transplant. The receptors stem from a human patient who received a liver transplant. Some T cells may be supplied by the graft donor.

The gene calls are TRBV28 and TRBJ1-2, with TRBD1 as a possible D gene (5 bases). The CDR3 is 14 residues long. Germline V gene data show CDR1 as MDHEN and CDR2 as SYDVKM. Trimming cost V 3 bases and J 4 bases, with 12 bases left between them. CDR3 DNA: TGTGCCAGCAGTTTGGCAGGGAGAAGCTATGGCTACACCTTC. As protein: CASSLAGRSYGYTF.

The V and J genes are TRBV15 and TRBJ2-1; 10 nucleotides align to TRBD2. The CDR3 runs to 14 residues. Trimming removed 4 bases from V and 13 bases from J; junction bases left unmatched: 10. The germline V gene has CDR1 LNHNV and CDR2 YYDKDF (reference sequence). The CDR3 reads CATSKVGAGGEQFF. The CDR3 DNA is TGTGCCACCAGCAAAGTGGGAGCGGGAGGGGAACAGTTCTTC.

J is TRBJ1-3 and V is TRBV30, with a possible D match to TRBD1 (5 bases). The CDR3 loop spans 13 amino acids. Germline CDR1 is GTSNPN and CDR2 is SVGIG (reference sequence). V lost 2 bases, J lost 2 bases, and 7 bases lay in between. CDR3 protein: CAWSLGPGNTIYF. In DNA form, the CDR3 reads TGTGCCTGGAGTTTGGGACCTGGAAACACCATATATTTT.

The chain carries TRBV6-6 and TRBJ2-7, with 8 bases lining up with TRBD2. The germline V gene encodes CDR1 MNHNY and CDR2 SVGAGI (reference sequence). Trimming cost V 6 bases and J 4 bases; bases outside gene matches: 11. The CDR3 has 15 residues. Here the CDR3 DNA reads TGTGCCAGCAGCGGGGGGGGCGGGTCTAGGTACGAGCAGTACTTC. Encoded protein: CASSGGGGSRYEQYF.

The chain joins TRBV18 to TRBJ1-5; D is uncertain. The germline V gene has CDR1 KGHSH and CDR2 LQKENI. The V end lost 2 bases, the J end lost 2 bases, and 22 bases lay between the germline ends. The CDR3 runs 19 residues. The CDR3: CASSPASRTGYGGNQPQHF. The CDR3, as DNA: TGTGCCAGCTCACCAGCGTCCCGGACGGGATATGGGGGCAATCAGCCCCAGCATTTT.

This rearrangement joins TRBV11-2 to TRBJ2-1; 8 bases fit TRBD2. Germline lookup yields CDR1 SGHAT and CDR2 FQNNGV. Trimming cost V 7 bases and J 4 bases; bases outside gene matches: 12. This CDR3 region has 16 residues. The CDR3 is CASNSAGASGYNEQFF. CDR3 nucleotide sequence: TGTGCCAGCAACTCTGCGGGGGCTAGCGGGTACAATGAGCAGTTCTTC.

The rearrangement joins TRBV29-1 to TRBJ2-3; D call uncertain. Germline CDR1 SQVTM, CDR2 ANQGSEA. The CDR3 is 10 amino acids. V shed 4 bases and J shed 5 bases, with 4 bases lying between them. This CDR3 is CSVGKDTQYF. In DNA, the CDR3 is TGCAGCGTTGGAAAAGATACGCAGTATTTT.

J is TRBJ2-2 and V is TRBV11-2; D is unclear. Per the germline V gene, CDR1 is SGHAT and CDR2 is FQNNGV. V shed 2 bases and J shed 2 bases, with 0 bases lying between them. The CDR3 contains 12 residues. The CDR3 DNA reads TGTGCCAGCAGCTTAAACACCGGGGAGCTGTTTTTT. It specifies CASSLNTGELFF.

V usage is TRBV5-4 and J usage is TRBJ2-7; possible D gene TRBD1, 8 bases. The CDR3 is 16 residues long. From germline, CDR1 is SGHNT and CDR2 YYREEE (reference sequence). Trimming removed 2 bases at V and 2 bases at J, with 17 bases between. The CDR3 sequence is CASSLVQGGIPYEQYF. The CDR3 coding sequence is TGTGCCAGCAGCTTAGTACAGGGGGGGATACCCTACGAGCAGTACTTC.

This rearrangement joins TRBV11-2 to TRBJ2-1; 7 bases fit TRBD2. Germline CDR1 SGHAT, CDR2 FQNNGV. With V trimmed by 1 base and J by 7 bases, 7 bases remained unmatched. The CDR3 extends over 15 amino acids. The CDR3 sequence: CASSLGGLVLNEQFF. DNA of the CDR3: TGTGCCAGCAGCTTAGGAGGACTAGTTTTAAATGAGCAGTTCTTC.

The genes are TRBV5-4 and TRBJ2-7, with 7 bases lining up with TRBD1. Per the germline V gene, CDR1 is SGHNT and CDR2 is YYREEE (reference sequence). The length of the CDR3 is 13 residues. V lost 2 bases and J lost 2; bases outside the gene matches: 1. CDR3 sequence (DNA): TGTGCCAGCAGCTTCGGGACAGCCTACGAGCAGTACTTC. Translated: CASSFGTAYEQYF.

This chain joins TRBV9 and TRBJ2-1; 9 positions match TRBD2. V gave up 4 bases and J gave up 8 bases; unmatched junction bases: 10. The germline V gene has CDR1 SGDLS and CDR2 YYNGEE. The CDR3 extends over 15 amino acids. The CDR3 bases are TGTGCCAGCAGCCCCCTAGCGGGATCTGGTTATGAGCAGTTCTTC. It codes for CASSPLAGSGYEQFF.

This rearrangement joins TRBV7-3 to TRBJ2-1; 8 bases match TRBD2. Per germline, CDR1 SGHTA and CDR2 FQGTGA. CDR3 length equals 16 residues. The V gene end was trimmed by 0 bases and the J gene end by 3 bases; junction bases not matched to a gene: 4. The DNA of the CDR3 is TGTGCCAGCAGCTTAACGTCGGGAGGGGGCTACAATGAGCAGTTCTTC. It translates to CASSLTSGGGYNEQFF. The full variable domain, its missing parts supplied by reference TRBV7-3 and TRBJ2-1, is GAGVSQTPSNKVTEKGKYVELRCDPISGHTALYWYRQSLGQGPEFLIYFQGTGAADDSGLPNDRFFAVRPEGSVSTLKIQRTERGDSAVYLCASSLTSGGGYNEQFFGPGTRLTVL.

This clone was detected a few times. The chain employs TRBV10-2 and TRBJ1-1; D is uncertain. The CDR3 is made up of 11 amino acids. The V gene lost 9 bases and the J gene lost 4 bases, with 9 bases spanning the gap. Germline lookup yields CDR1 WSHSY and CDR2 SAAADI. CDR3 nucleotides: TGCGCCAGTGGGGTCGGCACTGAAGCTTTCTTT. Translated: CASGVGTEAFF.

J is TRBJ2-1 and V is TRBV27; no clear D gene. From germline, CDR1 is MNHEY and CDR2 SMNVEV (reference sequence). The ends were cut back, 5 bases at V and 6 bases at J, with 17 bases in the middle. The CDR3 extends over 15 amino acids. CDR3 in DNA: TGTGCCAGCAGTCGCTCCGGGCCACAACCCAATGAGCAGTTCTTC. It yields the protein CASSRSGPQPNEQFF.

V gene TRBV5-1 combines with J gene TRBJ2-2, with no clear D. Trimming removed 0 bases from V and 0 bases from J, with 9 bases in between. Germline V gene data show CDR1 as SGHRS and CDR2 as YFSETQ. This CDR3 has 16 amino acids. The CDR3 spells CASSLEVVSNTGELFF. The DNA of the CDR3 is TGCGCCAGCAGCTTGGAGGTCGTATCGAACACCGGGGAGCTGTTTTTT.

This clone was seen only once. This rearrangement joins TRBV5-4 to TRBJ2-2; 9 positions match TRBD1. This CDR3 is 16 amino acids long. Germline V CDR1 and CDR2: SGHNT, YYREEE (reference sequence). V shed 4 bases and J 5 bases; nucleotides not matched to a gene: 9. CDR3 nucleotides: TGTGCCAGCAGCCCCGGGACAGGGAGAGGAACCGGGGAGCTGTTTTTT. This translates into CASSPGTGRGTGELFF.

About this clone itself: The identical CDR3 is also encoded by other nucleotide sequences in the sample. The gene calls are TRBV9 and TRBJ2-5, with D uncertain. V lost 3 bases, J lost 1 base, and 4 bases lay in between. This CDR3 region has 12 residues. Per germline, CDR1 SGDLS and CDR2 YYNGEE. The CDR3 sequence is CASSAGQETQYF. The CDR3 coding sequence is TGTGCCAGCAGCGCAGGCCAAGAGACCCAGTACTTC.

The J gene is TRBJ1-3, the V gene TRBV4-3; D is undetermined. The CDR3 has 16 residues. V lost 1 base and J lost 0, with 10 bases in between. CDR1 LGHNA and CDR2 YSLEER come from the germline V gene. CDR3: CASSQGTGSSGNTIYF. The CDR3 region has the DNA TGCGCCAGCAGCCAAGGGACGGGCAGCTCTGGAAACACCATATATTTT.

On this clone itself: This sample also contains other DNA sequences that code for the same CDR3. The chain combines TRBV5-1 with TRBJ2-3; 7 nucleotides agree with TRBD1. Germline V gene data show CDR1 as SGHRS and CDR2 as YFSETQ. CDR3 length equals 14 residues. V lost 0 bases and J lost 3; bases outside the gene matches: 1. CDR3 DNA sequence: TGCGCCAGCAGCTTGGTACAGGGGACAGATACGCAGTATTTT. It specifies CASSLVQGTDTQYF. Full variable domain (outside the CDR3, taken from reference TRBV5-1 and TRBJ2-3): KAGVTQTPRYLIKTRGQQVTLSCSPISGHRSVSWYQQTPGQGLQFLFEYFSETQRNKGNFPGRFSGRQFSNSRSEMNVSTLELGDSALYLCASSLVQGTDTQYFGPGTRLTVL.

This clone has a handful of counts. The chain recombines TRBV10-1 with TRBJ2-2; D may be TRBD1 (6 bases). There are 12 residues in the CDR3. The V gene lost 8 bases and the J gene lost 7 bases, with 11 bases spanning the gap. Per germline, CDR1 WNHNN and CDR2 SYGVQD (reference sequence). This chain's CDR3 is CASGHRDGELFF. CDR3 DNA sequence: TGCGCCAGCGGTCACAGGGACGGGGAGCTGTTTTTT.

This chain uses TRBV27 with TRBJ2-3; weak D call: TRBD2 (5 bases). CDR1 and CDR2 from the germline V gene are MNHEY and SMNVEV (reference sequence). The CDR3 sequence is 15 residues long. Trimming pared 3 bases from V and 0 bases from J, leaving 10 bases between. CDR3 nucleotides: TGTGCCAGCAGTTTTAGCGCCACTAGCACAGATACGCAGTATTTT. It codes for CASSFSATSTDTQYF.

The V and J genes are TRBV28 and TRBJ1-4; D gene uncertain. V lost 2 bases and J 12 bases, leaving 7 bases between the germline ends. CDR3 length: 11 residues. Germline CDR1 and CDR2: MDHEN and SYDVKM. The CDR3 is CASSLGLQLFF. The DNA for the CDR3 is TGTGCCAGCAGTTTAGGGCTACAACTGTTTTTT.